The 32 T cell receptor beta chains in this list originate from one sample, sequenced in a study of tumor-infiltrating lymphocytes in primary liver carcinoma. Researchers generated TCR beta cDNA from about 460 ng of total RNA, relying on a constant-region primer. Employing slightly modified ARM-PCR, three nested multiplex PCR rounds were run, and these gave rise to the TCR beta libraries. Investigators reported that the first two PCR rounds, at 10 cycles each, used TRBV1-TRBV30 forward primers with a C-beta reverse primer. TCRdb ran MiXCR on the multiplex PCR reads and lists one entry per CDR3 protein. The table shows roughly 91,000 distinct CDR3 sequences, with around three quarters occurring only once. The roughly 17-31 mg bulk tissue piece was not sorted before simultaneous RNA and DNA extraction. The specimen was liver tumor tissue from sampling region 5. Sample subset: tumor region T5, tumor centre. The receptors come from an older woman with primary liver carcinoma and hepatitis B virus infection.

As regards this clonotype: A read error may be the cause here, since a much bigger clone is one base away. This sequence joins TRBV7-8 and TRBJ2-7; 14 nucleotides agree with TRBD2. This CDR3 spans 15 amino acids. Trimming at V came to 5 bases and at J to 5 bases, leaving 5 bases not matched to a gene. The germline V gene has CDR1 SGHVS and CDR2 FQNEAQ. DNA of the CDR3: TGTGCCAGCAGCCAGAGGACTAGCGGGAGGCACGAGCAGTACTTC. This encodes CASSQRTSGRHEQYF.

In its sample, this clonotype was seen a few times. V gene TRBV12-3 or TRBV12-4 combines with J gene TRBJ2-1; TRBD2 is a possible D gene (5 bases). This CDR3 contains 14 residues. Trimming left V 2 bases short and J 5 bases short, with 10 bases between. CDR3 sequence (DNA): TGTGCCAGCAGTTTAAAGCGGCTCCACAATGAGCAGTTCTTC. Encoded protein: CASSLKRLHNEQFF.

This clonotype has just a few counts. Since a much larger clone is just one base distant, this may be a read error. The CDR3 DNA sequence: TGTGCCAGCAGCCAGCACCAAGTGAACACTGAAGCTCTCTTT. Translating gives CASSQHQVNTEALF. The rearrangement uses TRBV4-2 and TRBJ1-1; D unresolved. Germline V CDR1 and CDR2: LGHNA, YNFKEQ. This CDR3 comprises 14 residues.

There are a few counts of this clonotype. A read error may be the cause here, since a much bigger clone is one base away. The V gene is TRBV12-3 or TRBV12-4, the J gene TRBJ1-1; D is possibly TRBD1 (6 bases). The CDR3 is made up of 15 amino acids. Between the trimmed V and J ends, which lost 10 bases and 2 bases, there was a span of 20 bases. CDR3 DNA: TGTGCCATCAGGCGAACTACAGGGTACAACACTGAAGCTTTCTTT. Translation: CAIRRTTGYNTEAFF.

Note on this clonotype: A read error may account for a junction end that differs from germline. The chain joins TRBV6-6 to TRBJ2-5, with D perhaps matching TRBD1 or TRBD2 (6 bases each). This CDR3 contains 15 residues. Germline loops: CDR1 MNHNY, CDR2 SVGAGI (reference sequence). CDR3: CASCYYGGQQETQYF. CDR3 coding DNA: TGTGCCAGCTGTTACTACGGGGGCCAGCAAGAGACCCAGTACTTC.

Of note for this clonotype: A single base separates this from a much larger clone, so it may be a read error. The chain recombines TRBV6-5 with TRBJ2-7, with D hard to call. Germline values: CDR1 MNHEY, CDR2 SVGAGI. The CDR3 is 15 amino acids. The CDR3 bases are TGTGCCAGCAGCCCAAGATCCGACCTACTGGGCGAGCAGTGCTTC. Protein product: CASSPRSDLLGEQCF.

To note about this clonotype: One junction end disagrees with the germline gene, perhaps due to a read error. The chain joins TRBV11-2 to TRBJ2-1, with D possibly TRBD2 on 7 matching bases. Germline V CDR1 and CDR2: SGHAT, FQNNGV. This CDR3 is 16 amino acids long. CDR3 amino acids: CASSLGGGQLRNEEFF. The DNA for the CDR3 is TGTGCAAGCAGCTTAGGGGGGGGTCAGCTGAGGAATGAGGAGTTCTTC.

V and J are TRBV11-3 and TRBJ2-7; 9 nucleotides line up with TRBD1. V lost 9 bases, J lost 6 bases, and 15 bases stayed unmatched. Germline V gene sequence: CDR1 SGHNT, CDR2 YENEEA. The CDR3 has 15 amino acids. Here the CDR3 reads CASNLGTGGSLEQYF. In nucleotides, the CDR3 is TGTGCCAGTAACTTAGGAACAGGGGGCTCCCTCGAGCAGTACTTC.

V usage is TRBV20-1 and J usage is TRBJ2-3; perhaps TRBD2 as D (5 bases). Germline CDR1 and CDR2: DFQATT and SNEGSKA (reference sequence). The CDR3 is 14 amino acids. CDR3 nucleotide sequence: TGCAGCCTTGAGGGCAGGTTACCCACAGATACGCAGTATTTT. Encoded protein: CSLEGRLPTDTQYF.

On this clonotype itself: The CDR3 carries no conserved terminal phenylalanine or tryptophan, so it likely arises from a read error. The DNA is omitted, as the CDR3 cannot be located on it reliably, and the CDR3 follows TCRdb's listing. The chain joins TRBV6-6 to TRBJ2-7; the listed D gene, TRBD1, was not tested against the DNA. The CDR3 totals 16 residues, both ends included. Germline V gives CDR1 MNHNY, CDR2 SVGAGI (reference sequence). The CDR3 loop is CASSFPGTGGWDEQYL.

As for this clonotype: It is likely a read error, because the conserved phenylalanine at the end of the CDR3 is missing. No DNA is shown, since the ends of the CDR3 on it are uncertain; the CDR3 is the one TCRdb lists. V and J are TRBV12-3 or TRBV12-4 and TRBJ2-3; the table's D call TRBD2 went unverified against the DNA. The CDR3 totals 16 residues, both ends included. The chain's CDR3 is CASSDIGPGRAYAQYL.

As regards this clonotype: One junction end does not reproduce the germline sequence, and a read error may be involved. The chain has TRBV13 and TRBJ2-1; possible D gene TRBD2, 6 bases. Germline V gives CDR1 PRHDT, CDR2 FYEKMQ (reference sequence). The CDR3 covers 15 residues. The CDR3 loop reads CASSLGSSGNNEQFF. In DNA form, the CDR3 reads TGTGCCAGCAGCTTAGGTAGTAGCGGAAACAATGAGCAATTCTTC.

This CDR3 is CASSPRGVERYEQYF. The CDR3 DNA sequence: TGTGCCAGCAGTCCGAGGGGGGTTGAACGCTACGAGCAGTACTTC. The gene calls are TRBV11-3 and TRBJ2-7; D assignment may be TRBD1 or TRBD2 (6 bases each). There are 15 residues in the CDR3. Deletions cut 6 bases from V and 3 bases from J, with 18 bases between. CDR1 and CDR2 (germline): SGHNT, YENEEA.

The chain uses TRBV6-5 and TRBJ1-3, with TRBD1 identical over 8 bases. Germline lookup yields CDR1 MNHEY and CDR2 SVGAGI. Trimming cost V 10 bases and J 1 base; bases outside gene matches: 3. CDR3 length: 13 residues. The CDR3 region has the DNA TGTGCCAACTGGACAGGGTCTGGAAACACCATATATTTT. Protein sequence: CANWTGSGNTIYF.

Concerning this clonotype itself: The conserved final phenylalanine or tryptophan is absent from the CDR3, which likely points to a read error. No DNA is shown, since the ends of the CDR3 on it are uncertain; the CDR3 is the one TCRdb lists. V gene TRBV7-6 combines with J gene TRBJ2-1; the table's D call, TRBD2, was not checked against the DNA. Germline loops: CDR1 SGHVS, CDR2 FNYEAQ. The CDR3 contains 16 residues when both ends are counted. CDR3 sequence reads: CASSRAGTSGDNERFI.

This clonotype occurred a few times. V gene TRBV7-9 combines with J gene TRBJ1-4; D uncertain. Germline V gene data show CDR1 as SEHNR and CDR2 as FQNEAQ (reference sequence). The CDR3 is made up of 14 amino acids. V was trimmed by 5 bases and J by 3 bases, leaving 10 bases between them. The DNA for the CDR3 is TGTGCCAGCAGCAATGGAGGTGCTAATGAAAAACTGTTTTTT. As protein: CASSNGGANEKLFF.

Note on this clonotype: The missing conserved phenylalanine or tryptophan at the end of this CDR3 makes a read error likely. This sequence joins TRBV6-5 and TRBJ1-1, with TRBD1 matching 7 bases. Germline CDR1 and CDR2: MNHEY and SVGAGI. V trimming: 7 bases; J trimming: 8 bases; junction bases outside the gene matches: 16. The CDR3 is 15 residues long. This CDR3 is CASTRGVPEMGEAFL. CDR3 DNA sequence: TGTGCCAGCACCAGGGGGGTGCCCGAGATGGGAGAAGCTTTCTTG.

About this clonotype itself: The CDR3 ends on some other residue instead of the conserved phenylalanine or tryptophan, so this is likely a read error. J is TRBJ1-2 and V is TRBV6-5; weak D call: TRBD1 (5 bases). The V and J ends lost 7 bases and 5 bases respectively, with 32 bases between them. This CDR3 is built from 19 residues. Germline V CDR1 and CDR2: MNHEY, SVGAGI. CDR3 in amino acids: CASNERGGMLGLRSYGYTL. In DNA form, the CDR3 reads TGTGCCAGCAATGAACGGGGGGGGATGTTGGGCCTCCGGTCTTATGGCTACACCCTC.

Regarding this clonotype: No conserved phenylalanine or tryptophan is present at the end of the CDR3, so a read error is the likely explanation. This rearrangement joins TRBV29-1 to TRBJ2-3; 7 bases agree with TRBD1. CDR1 is SQVTM, CDR2 ANQGSEA, per germline. There are 15 residues in the CDR3. V dropped 5 bases and J dropped 0; count of bases not matched to a gene: 8. The DNA of the CDR3 is TGCAGCGTTCCCCGGGACAGAGCCAGCACAGATACGCAGTATTCT. This translates into CSVPRDRASTDTQYS.

As regards this clonotype: Compared with germline, one end of the junction differs, possibly owing to a read error. V and J are TRBV5-6 and TRBJ2-1, with 8 bases matching TRBD2. The CDR3 is 16 amino acids. Germline loops: CDR1 SGHDT, CDR2 YYEEEE. CDR3 nucleotides: TGTGCCAGCAGCTTGGCCCCGGGACTAGTGGGAGGCGAGCAATTCTTC. Translated: CASSLAPGLVGGEQFF.

Points on this clonotype: Without the conserved terminal phenylalanine or tryptophan, this CDR3 likely stems from a read error. It is unclear where the CDR3 begins or ends on the DNA, so no DNA is shown, and the CDR3 is as TCRdb lists it. The J gene is TRBJ1-5, the V gene TRBV12-3 or TRBV12-4. The CDR3 totals 13 residues, both ends included. The CDR3 loop reads CASSLFKGSTQRL.

This clonotype was detected many times. The V and J genes are TRBV13 and TRBJ1-4; 8 bases are a match to TRBD1. The CDR3 is 19 residues long. The germline V gene encodes CDR1 PRHDT and CDR2 FYEKMQ (reference sequence). The junction had 17 bases not matched to a gene; V was cut back by 5 bases and J by 3 bases. CDR3 sequence: CASSRSRGRGRASNEKLFF. CDR3 DNA: TGTGCCAGCAGCCGTTCACGCGGCAGGGGGCGAGCATCTAATGAAAAACTGTTTTTT.

The rearrangement uses TRBV4-1 and TRBJ1-5; D gene unclear. The DNA end is a closer match to TRBJ2-3, so the J assignment may be wrong. Germline V lookup: CDR1 MGHRA, CDR2 YSYEKL. CDR3 length: 12 amino acids. CDR3 region: CASNHQQGPQYF. The CDR3, as DNA: TGCGCCAGCAACCACCAACAAGGACCCCAGTATTTT.

The sample holds one count of this clonotype. The conserved phenylalanine or tryptophan normally closing the CDR3 is absent here, so this likely arose from a read error. The chain uses TRBV12-3 or TRBV12-4 and TRBJ2-7; 7 bases map to TRBD1. Trimming at V came to 1 base and at J to 4 bases, leaving 7 bases not matched to a gene. The CDR3 sequence is 15 residues long. The CDR3 nucleotides are TGTGCCAGCAGTTTAGGGCAGGGGGATTCATACGAGCAGTACTCC. It is translated as CASSLGQGDSYEQYS.

As to this clonotype: A much larger clone lies one base from this, so it may be a read error. This chain joins TRBV5-1 and TRBJ2-5; D is possibly TRBD1 or TRBD2 (6 bases each). The CDR3 length is 17 residues. Germline loops: CDR1 SGHRS, CDR2 YFSETQ. Trimming removed 0 bases from V and 1 base from J, with 16 bases in between. This CDR3 reads CASSLGIGGILQETQYF. The DNA for the CDR3 is TGCGCCAGCAGCTTGGGCATAGGGGGGATTCTCCAAGAGACCCAGTACTTC.

With respect to this clonotype: An end of the junction differs from the germline gene, which may be a read error. V is TRBV6-2 or TRBV6-3 and J is TRBJ2-3; no clear D gene. The V gene's germline CDR1 is MNHEY and CDR2 SVGEGT. The CDR3 consists of 15 residues. CDR3 bases: TGTGCCAGCGGTTACTCGTTCGCTCGAACAGATACGCACTATTTT. This encodes CASGYSFARTDTHYF.

Comments on this clonotype: A read error may account for a junction end that differs from germline. The chain combines TRBV10-3 with TRBJ2-7; the match to TRBD1 covers 12 bases. Germline CDR1 is ENHRY and CDR2 is SYGVKD. The CDR3 has 14 amino acids. CDR3 sequence (DNA): TGTTCCATCAGTGCAGGGACAGGGGGCCACGGGCAGTACTTC. Encoded protein: CSISAGTGGHGQYF.

Points on this clonotype: A much larger clone lies one base from this, so it may be a read error. The chain uses TRBV5-1 and TRBJ2-5, with D unclear. Germline CDR1 and CDR2: SGHRS and YFSETQ. This CDR3 has 12 amino acids. The CDR3 coding sequence is TGCGCCAGCTGGGGATCTGGAGAGACCCTGTACTTC. This sequence encodes CASWGSGETLYF.

This clonotype was observed a single time. A read error may explain this, as a much larger clone is one base away. V and J are TRBV4-1 and TRBJ1-4; no firm D call. The CDR3 is 16 residues long. Germline V gives CDR1 MGHRA, CDR2 YSYEKL. CDR3 DNA: TGCGCCAGCTGCCAAGGGATGCCGGTAACTAATGAAAAACTGTTTTTT. Its translation is CASCQGMPVTNEKLFF.

This clonotype is categorized as medium-sized. The chain carries TRBV11-2 and TRBJ2-1; D call uncertain. Germline lookup yields CDR1 SGHAT and CDR2 FQNNGV. CDR3 length: 11 amino acids. V was pared by 0 bases and J by 13 bases, with 7 bases between. The CDR3 DNA reads as TGTGCCAGCAGCTTAGATATGGCTCAGTTCTTC. It yields the protein CASSLDMAQFF.

Remarks on this clonotype: Given a much more abundant clone one base away, this may be a read error. The rearrangement links TRBV14 to TRBJ1-2; TRBD1 is a possible D gene (5 bases). The germline V gene has CDR1 SGHDN and CDR2 FVKESK. There are 15 residues in the CDR3. The CDR3 spells CVSSPKQTEYYGYTF. CDR3 in DNA: TGTGTCAGCAGCCCAAAACAGACAGAGTACTATGGCTACACCTTC.

At least ten counts were recorded for this clonotype. The chain links TRBV12-3 or TRBV12-4 to TRBJ1-1; 8 bases are a match to TRBD1. Trimming cost V 5 bases and J 4 bases; bases outside gene matches: 6. This CDR3 contains 14 residues. The CDR3: CASSRQGTATEAFF. In DNA form, the CDR3 reads TGTGCCAGCAGTCGACAGGGGACGGCCACTGAAGCTTTCTTT.